Below are 24 T cell receptor beta chains sequenced from a single sample in a study of PD-1 blockade in classical Hodgkin lymphoma. The repertoire was sequenced with immunoSEQ multiplex PCR; TCRdb's copy has only in-frame clones and lacks some. The table shows fewer than 45,000 clones, with approximately 90% occurring only once. Following autologous stem cell transplantation, relapse occurred in every patient, and exposure to brentuximab vedotin varied. The sequencing here drew on peripheral blood mononuclear cells (PBMCs), taken before the second cycle of nivolumab. The receptors shown here come from a human donor with classical Hodgkin lymphoma.

The J gene is TRBJ1-5, the V gene TRBV28; tentatively, D is TRBD1 (6 bases). This CDR3 contains 16 residues. Germline V CDR1 and CDR2: MDHEN, SYDVKM. Trimming took 2 bases from V and 2 from J, leaving 13 bases between them. CDR3 DNA sequence: TGTGCCAGCAGTTTAAGGGGGGGCCTTGGCAATCAGCCCCAGCATTTT. It is translated as CASSLRGGLGNQPQHF.

The chain recombines TRBV18 with TRBJ2-3; 9 nucleotides match TRBD2. In germline, CDR1 is KGHSH, CDR2 LQKENI. J gave up 5 bases and V 5 bases, and 11 bases lay outside the gene matches. The CDR3 loop spans 16 amino acids. CDR3 sequence reads: CASSTGLAGVVDTQYF. CDR3 bases: TGTGCCAGCTCAACGGGTTTAGCGGGAGTCGTAGATACGCAGTATTTT.

This clone was counted once. V is TRBV27 and J is TRBJ2-3, with TRBD1 identical over 11 bases. The junction had 7 bases not matched to a gene; V was cut back by 4 bases and J by 4 bases. The CDR3 is made up of 16 amino acids. The germline CDR1 and CDR2 sequences are MNHEY and SMNVEV (reference sequence). The CDR3 DNA follows: TGTGCCAGCAGTTCCCCGGACAGGGGGCTGGCAGATACGCAGTATTTT. Translating gives CASSSPDRGLADTQYF.

The rearrangement uses TRBV6-1 and TRBJ2-1; the D gene is possibly TRBD1 (8 bases). V shed 4 bases and J shed 12 bases, with 22 bases lying between them. In germline, CDR1 is MNHNS, CDR2 SASEGT. CDR3 length: 15 amino acids. The CDR3 nucleotides are TGTGCCAGCAGTGCTCACTCACAGGGGGGGATCGCGCAGTTCTTC. Translation gives CASSAHSQGGIAQFF.

V is TRBV19 and J is TRBJ1-5; D is unclear. The CDR3 has 14 residues. V lost 2 bases to trimming and J lost 3 bases, with 8 bases between them. CDR1 LNHDA and CDR2 SQIVND come from the germline V gene (reference sequence). CDR3 sequence: CASSIRGVNQPQHF. As DNA, the CDR3 is TGTGCCAGTAGTATACGCGGAGTCAATCAGCCCCAGCATTTT.

The chain uses TRBV5-8 and TRBJ1-2; possible D gene TRBD1, 6 bases. CDR3 length: 15 residues. Per the germline V gene, CDR1 is SGHTS and CDR2 is YDEGEE. Trimming stripped 0 bases from V and 2 bases from J, with 11 bases between. DNA of the CDR3: TGTGCCAGCAGCTTGGCGGCAGGGGTAAACTATGGCTACACCTTC. Translation gives CASSLAAGVNYGYTF. The variable domain in full, completed from reference TRBV5-8 and TRBJ1-2, reads EAGVTQSPTHLIKTRGQQATLRCSPISGHTSVYWYQQALGLGLQFLLWYDEGEERNRGNFPPRFSGRQFPNYSSELNVNALELEDSALYLCASSLAAGVNYGYTFGSGTRLTVV.

V gene TRBV7-2 combines with J gene TRBJ2-5, with D hard to call. Deletions cut 5 bases from V and 7 bases from J, with 11 bases between. The CDR3 has 12 residues. Germline CDR1 reads SGHTA; CDR2 reads FQGNSA. The CDR3 protein is CASSPVSLTQYF. For the CDR3, the DNA is TGTGCCAGCAGCCCTGTAAGCCTGACCCAGTACTTC.

The table lists this clone with a few counts. V gene TRBV19 combines with J gene TRBJ1-1; the D is unclear. CDR3 size: 12 residues. Germline assignment: CDR1 LNHDA and CDR2 SQIVND (reference sequence). V gave up 6 bases and J gave up 3 bases, with 8 bases separating them. For the CDR3, the DNA is TGTGCCAGTAGGTCAGGTCACACTGAAGCTTTCTTT. It is translated as CASRSGHTEAFF.

The genes are TRBV28 and TRBJ2-2; D uncertain. The germline V and J ends were trimmed by 3 bases and 4 bases, with 9 bases remaining between them. The CDR3 is 14 amino acids. The germline CDR1 and CDR2 sequences are MDHEN and SYDVKM. The CDR3 DNA is TGTGCCAGCAGTTTTTCCTACCTCACCGGGGAGCTGTTTTTT. Protein product: CASSFSYLTGELFF. Looking up the rest from reference TRBV28 and TRBJ2-2 gives the full variable domain: DVKVTQSSRYLVKRTGEKVFLECVQDMDHENMFWYRQDPGLGLRLIYFSYDVKMKEKGDIPEGYSVSREKKERFSLILESASTNQTSMYLCASSFSYLTGELFFGEGSRLTVL.

The V gene is TRBV11-3, the J gene TRBJ2-2; D possibly matches TRBD1 or TRBD2 (5 bases each). The CDR3 length is 15 residues. Trimming took 5 bases from V and 4 from J, leaving 14 bases between them. Germline V gene data show CDR1 as SGHNT and CDR2 as YENEEA. Here the CDR3 reads CASSPRGSSTGELFF. Written as DNA, the CDR3 is TGTGCCAGCAGCCCCCGGGGCAGCAGCACCGGGGAGCTGTTTTTT.

The chain employs TRBV27 and TRBJ2-2; D is perhaps TRBD2 (7 bases). Per germline, CDR1 MNHEY and CDR2 SMNVEV (reference sequence). CDR3 size: 16 residues. V gave up 4 bases and J gave up 3 bases, with 15 bases separating them. CDR3 loop: CASSYLAGAYTGELFF. The CDR3, as DNA: TGTGCCAGCAGTTACCTCGCGGGGGCCTACACCGGGGAGCTGTTTTTT.

The chain's CDR3 is CASSWTGRNTEAFF. CDR3 DNA: TGTGCCAGCAGTTGGACAGGGAGGAACACTGAAGCTTTCTTT. The chain has TRBV5-6 and TRBJ1-1, with TRBD1 matching over 8 bases. CDR1 SGHDT and CDR2 YYEEEE come from the germline V gene. J lost 1 base, V lost 5 bases, and 4 bases had no gene match. The CDR3 is 14 amino acids. Full variable domain (remainder filled in from reference TRBV5-6 and TRBJ1-1): DAGVTQSPTHLIKTRGQQVTLRCSPKSGHDTVSWYQQALGQGPQFIFQYYEEEERQRGNFPDRFSGHQFPNYSSELNVNALLLGDSALYLCASSWTGRNTEAFFGQGTRLTVV.

V usage is TRBV6-5 and J usage is TRBJ2-7, with a possible D match to TRBD2 (5 bases). Germline assignment: CDR1 MNHEY and CDR2 SVGAGI. With 5 bases removed from V and 6 bases from J, the gap between germline ends came to 14 bases. The CDR3 totals 13 residues. The CDR3 DNA sequence: TGTGCCAGCAGTCTTGGACTCGCAGGCGAGCAGTACTTC. The encoded protein is CASSLGLAGEQYF.

The CDR3 bases are TGTGCCACCAGCAGAGCTAGCGGGGCCTCCTACAATGAGCAGTTCTTC. It yields the protein CATSRASGASYNEQFF. This rearrangement joins TRBV15 to TRBJ2-1; 9 bases fit TRBD2. The CDR3 contains 16 residues. Germline CDR1 and CDR2: LNHNV and YYDKDF (reference sequence). V lost 1 base to trimming and J lost 0 bases; unmatched junction nucleotides: 1.

This chain joins TRBV15 and TRBJ1-5, with 9 bases identical to TRBD1. J was trimmed by 4 bases and V by 3 bases; bases with no gene match: 7. The CDR3 is 16 residues long. The germline CDR1 and CDR2 sequences are LNHNV and YYDKDF (reference sequence). CDR3 nucleotide sequence: TGTGCCACCAGCAGCCACAGGGGGCTGGGGAATCAGCCCCAGCATTTT. Amino acids: CATSSHRGLGNQPQHF.

This clone appeared a single time. This chain uses TRBV7-8 with TRBJ2-5; TRBD1 matches at 10 bases. Germline assignment: CDR1 SGHVS and CDR2 FQNEAQ. V was pared by 0 bases and J by 4 bases, with 5 bases of the junction left unmatched. The CDR3 consists of 16 residues. The CDR3 sequence: CASSLAGQGRGETQYF. CDR3 bases: TGTGCCAGCAGCTTAGCGGGACAGGGGAGAGGAGAGACCCAGTACTTC.

The rearrangement joins TRBV4-2 to TRBJ2-3, with 8 bases lining up with TRBD1. Germline values: CDR1 LGHNA, CDR2 YNFKEQ. Losses at the gene ends were 2 bases for V and 3 bases for J; bases not matched to a gene: 4. This CDR3 spans 15 amino acids. CDR3 nucleotide sequence: TGTGCCAGCAGCCAACCAGGACAGGGTACAGATACGCAGTATTTT. It yields the protein CASSQPGQGTDTQYF.

The J gene is TRBJ2-1, the V gene TRBV5-1; 9 positions match TRBD2. Germline loops: CDR1 SGHRS, CDR2 YFSETQ. V lost 1 base and J lost 7; bases outside the gene matches: 6. The CDR3 covers 15 residues. In DNA, the CDR3 is TGCGCCAGCAGCTTGCCTAGCGGGATCGAAAATGAGCAGTTCTTC. Translating gives CASSLPSGIENEQFF.

The chain couples TRBV7-6 to TRBJ2-7; 13 bases map to TRBD2. The CDR3 is made up of 16 amino acids. Trimming took 5 bases from V and 6 from J; bases not matched to a gene: 10. Looked up from germline, CDR1 is SGHVS and CDR2 is FNYEAQ. The CDR3 here is CASSRLWTSGSGEQYF. Here the CDR3 DNA reads TGTGCCAGCAGCCGCCTTTGGACTAGCGGGAGCGGCGAGCAGTACTTC.

This chain joins TRBV29-1 and TRBJ2-7; D might be TRBD1 (5 bases). The V and J ends lost 0 bases and 3 bases respectively, with 9 bases between them. The CDR3 contains 13 residues. CDR1 SQVTM and CDR2 ANQGSEA come from the germline V gene. The CDR3: CSVEDHQGYEQYF. Here the CDR3 DNA reads TGCAGCGTTGAAGATCACCAGGGCTACGAGCAGTACTTC.

V is TRBV25-1 and J is TRBJ2-7; TRBD2 might be the D (5 bases). Germline loops: CDR1 MGHDK, CDR2 SYGVNS. Trimming removed 5 bases from V and 2 bases from J, with 10 bases in between. The CDR3 consists of 13 residues. This chain's CDR3 is CASSPDGTYEQYF. DNA for the CDR3: TGTGCCAGCAGTCCGGACGGGACCTACGAGCAGTACTTC.

J is TRBJ2-7 and V is TRBV7-2, with TRBD2 matching 8 bases. V shed 7 bases and J 3 bases; nucleotides not matched to a gene: 8. Looked up from germline, CDR1 is SGHTA and CDR2 is FQGNSA. The CDR3 loop spans 14 amino acids. The CDR3 spells CASTPGLGVYEQYF. The CDR3 DNA reads TGTGCCAGCACCCCGGGACTAGGGGTCTACGAGCAGTACTTC.

The rearrangement joins TRBV5-1 to TRBJ1-6, with D perhaps TRBD1 (6 bases). The germline gives CDR1 SGHRS, CDR2 YFSETQ. CDR3 size: 16 residues. Between the trimmed V and J ends, which lost 4 bases and 6 bases, there was a span of 17 bases. In nucleotides, the CDR3 is TGCGCCAGCAGCCCGGGGGCAGCGAGGTCTAATTCACCCCTCCACTTT. Translation: CASSPGAARSNSPLHF.

The J gene is TRBJ1-5, the V gene TRBV28, with D possibly matching TRBD1 (5 bases). The CDR3 length is 15 residues. Germline CDR1 and CDR2: MDHEN and SYDVKM. The V end lost 6 bases, the J end lost 2 bases, and 14 bases lay between the germline ends. The CDR3 DNA sequence: TGTGCCAGCAGCCCGAGGGGCGAGGGCAATCAGCCCCAGCATTTT. It yields the protein CASSPRGEGNQPQHF.